Described below is a single T cell receptor beta chain sequence and its context. The antigen is not known. The sample comes from a study of blood T cells in healthy people across ages. Findings of the study overall: Naive CD4+ cell counts and diversity both ran higher in long-lived than in aged donors.

The CDR3 has 14 amino acids. Deletions cut 5 bases from V and 1 base from J, with 12 bases between. Germline assignment: CDR1 DFQATT and CDR2 SNEGSKA (reference sequence). Combining a sample-barcoded 5' primer with a J-beta primer mix, a second PCR ran for roughly 7 to 12 cycles. Each CDR3 protein gets one entry after TCRdb re-called the 5' RACE reads with MiXCR. The sample lists approximately 790,000 distinct CDR3 sequences, 60% to 80% occurring once. The TCR comes from a man aged 30 to 39 in good health. V gene TRBV20-1 combines with J gene TRBJ2-1; D is uncertain. The source material was blood. CDR3 nucleotides: TGCAGTGCTGAGCAGGCCTCTTCCTACAATGAGCAGTTCTTC. As protein: CSAEQASSYNEQFF.